This T cell receptor beta chain was obtained from a study of cytomegalovirus exposure and HLA in healthy donors. Overall study findings and caveats: Sequence variants that were highly shared formed a cluster that was likely a sequencing artifact. As a later analysis showed, a missense DCLRE1C variant was linked to trimming of TCR beta V- and J-genes. Prior analysis indicated that the majority of TCR beta V segments exhibited productivity approximately 87% or approximately 30% of the time.

13 Jbeta primers and 60 Vbeta primers were used for the PCR. The data were produced by immunoSEQ multiplex PCR, yet TCRdb's version contains in-frame clones alone and is incomplete. The data show over 110,000 clones, more than 75% seen once. In the case of this clone: The antigen remains undetermined.

The sequence was collected from a female donor in good health and CMV-seronegative. Sequencing was performed on PBMCs.

The CDR3 sequence is CASSPEGTQYF. The CDR3 bases are TGTGCCAGCAGCCCAGAGGGTACGCAGTATTTT. The genes are TRBV7-2 and TRBJ2-3; possibly TRBD2 for D (5 bases). Trimming took off 5 bases at V and 8 bases at J, with 8 bases between the two ends. This CDR3 is 11 amino acids long. Germline V gene lookup returns CDR1 SGHTA and CDR2 FQGNSA.